This T cell receptor beta chain derives from a study of shared clonotypes between healthy human individuals. Study observations and caveats: The study's rarefaction showed incomplete sorted-subset sequencing despite large depth.

The assay was immunoSEQ multiplex PCR, and TCRdb's table has in-frame clones only and misses some. The sample lists roughly 2,500,000 clones, roughly 93% seen once, with 0.36% in the top ten. This clone was seen a single time. Its antigen remains unknown. This receptor was taken from a man aged 18 to 29 in good health. Some clones in this sample may be carry-over from other donors' samples. Sequencing input: naive CD4+ T cells from PBMCs. Sample subset: CD45RA+ positively selected.

CDR3 in amino acids: CASSQGAAGRSTDTQYF. The CDR3, as DNA: TGCGCCAGCAGCCAGGGGGCCGCGGGCAGAAGCACAGATACGCAGTATTTT. V is TRBV4-3 and J is TRBJ2-3, with D possibly being TRBD1 (6 bases). Trimming removed 3 bases at V and 0 bases at J, with 16 bases between. CDR3 length: 17 amino acids. CDR1 LGHNA and CDR2 YSLEER come from the germline V gene.